Listed below are T cell receptor beta chains from one sample, sequenced in a study of CD8 T cells in ankylosing spondylitis. In TCRdb, the 5' RACE reads were re-called with MiXCR into one record per CDR3 protein. The sample consists of approximately 550,000 distinct CDR3 sequences, about 13% of them appearing once. The sample taken for sequencing was blood, either unsorted or a sorted T cell fraction (not recorded which). The source is a male donor with ankylosing spondylitis. Both conserved end residues are part of each CDR3. Fields, in order: CDR3 DNA, CDR3 protein, clone size, J gene, V gene, D gene. D genes are given only for firm matches. Clone size appears in some rows only: once, few, many, or a class for an expanded clone.

TGTGCCAGCAGCCAAGGGGGGAGCTCCTACAATGAGCAGTTCTTC CASSQGGSSYNEQFF many TRBJ2-1 TRBV4-2 .
TGCAGTGCTAGAGATGGCGGGGGACAGCCCCAGCATTTT CSARDGGGQPQHF . TRBJ1-5 TRBV20-1 .
TGTGCCAGCAGCCCCGGGACAGTCAACTCTGGGGCCAACGTCCTGACTTTC CASSPGTVNSGANVLTF few TRBJ2-6 TRBV3-1 TRBD1
TGTGCCAGCAGCTCGAGGTTAGGGGGACAGAACACTGAAGCTTTCTTT CASSSRLGGQNTEAFF . TRBJ1-1 TRBV7-9 .
TGTGCCAGCATCCCGGACCGAGCTGGGGCCAACGTCCTGACTTTC CASIPDRAGANVLTF . TRBJ2-6 TRBV2 .
TGTGCCAGCAGCGCTAGACTGATGGGCCAAGAGACCCAGTACTTC CASSARLMGQETQYF . TRBJ2-5 TRBV7-8 .
TGTGCCAGCAGCGACGTGGACAGATCTTTTGGCTACACCTTC CASSDVDRSFGYTF . TRBJ1-2 TRBV4-2 .
TGTGCCAGCAGATCGGGACAGGTGAACACCGGGGAGCTGTTTTTT CASRSGQVNTGELFF many TRBJ2-2 TRBV7-2 TRBD1
TGTGCCAGCGGTTCCTCAGGGGAGCGCGAGACCCAGTACTTC CASGSSGERETQYF . TRBJ2-5 TRBV11-2 .
TGTGCCAGCAGCCTAACCGGACATACTCAAGAGACCCAGTACTTC CASSLTGHTQETQYF . TRBJ2-5 TRBV7-2 .
TGCGCCAGCAGTGCTGACAGTAGGGACACTGAAGCTTTCTTT CASSADSRDTEAFF few TRBJ1-1 TRBV10-1 .
TGTGCCAGTAGGTCAGGCTACAATGAGCAGTTCTTC CASRSGYNEQFF . TRBJ2-1 TRBV19 .
TGCGCCAGCAGCTTGGAGCTGACTGATGACAATGAGCAGTTCTTC CASSLELTDDNEQFF few TRBJ2-1 TRBV5-1 .
TGTGCCAGCAGAGAGATCGCACAAGAGACCCAGTACTTC CASREIAQETQYF many TRBJ2-5 TRBV7-9 .
TGCAGTGCTAGGCGATCAAGCGGGAACGCCAAAAACATTCAGTACTTC CSARRSSGNAKNIQYF . TRBJ2-4 TRBV20-1 TRBD2
TGTGCCAGCAGCCAAGCGTCTAGCGGGAGGGGTGGGCAGTTCTTC CASSQASSGRGGQFF few TRBJ2-1 TRBV14 TRBD2
TGCAGTGCTATCAACCTTTGGGGCTATGGCTACACCTTC CSAINLWGYGYTF many TRBJ1-2 TRBV20-1 .
TGTGCCAGCATCTTCGGCAGGTCTCCTGGAAACACCATATATTTT CASIFGRSPGNTIYF few TRBJ1-3 TRBV12-3/TRBV12-4 .
TGCGCCAGCAGCTTGGGGAGGCCGGGAGTCCTAGCGGATACGCAGTATTTT CASSLGRPGVLADTQYF . TRBJ2-3 TRBV5-1 .
TGCAGCGCTGTTAGGGCAGGTTCTAATGAAAAACTGTTTTTT CSAVRAGSNEKLFF . TRBJ1-4 TRBV29-1 .
TGTGCCAGCAGCTCAATGGATCTAGCGGTCTCCTACAATGAGCAGTTCTTC CASSSMDLAVSYNEQFF many TRBJ2-1 TRBV7-9 TRBD2
TGTGCCAGCAGTCCCCAGGGGGCAGGGGTTATTGAGGAGCAGTACTTC CASSPQGAGVIEEQYF few TRBJ2-7 TRBV27 TRBD1